This TCR beta chain originates from a study of memory CD4+ T cells and cytomegalovirus serostatus. Germline V gene lookup returns CDR1 SEHNR and CDR2 FQNEAQ (reference sequence). V was trimmed by 2 bases and J by 4 bases, leaving 9 bases between them. The CDR3 is made up of 14 amino acids. About this clone: The antigen is not known.

Measured with immunoSEQ multiplex PCR; TCRdb has only the in-frame clones, and not every one. The sample has 85,000 to 100,000 clones; about 80% are singletons. General observations from the study: Of 150 to 200 reported CMV TCRbeta sequences, roughly 67 were found in memory CD4+ repertoires.

Single viable CD3+CD4+CD8-CD45RO+ cells were sorted as the memory CD4+ T cells. Total CD4+ T cells were enriched by CD4 positive selection. V usage is TRBV7-9 and J usage is TRBJ1-5; no clear D gene. The specimen was memory CD4+ T cells from blood. This sequence was found in an adult in good health and CMV-seropositive. CDR3 coding DNA: TGTGCCAGCAGCTTATCGGACGGGAATCAGCCCCAGCATTTT. Protein sequence: CASSLSDGNQPQHF.